The 13 T cell receptor beta chains presented below share a single source sample, sequenced in a study of post-analysis software for immune sequencing data. General study results and limits: In patients, TRBV5-6, TRBV5-1 and TRBV20-1 belonged to five or six TRBV segments found more frequently than in controls.

Their recognized antigens are unknown. Every TCR beta cDNA library bore unique molecular identifiers. TCRdb reprocessed the PCR reads via MiXCR and lists one record per CDR3 protein. The top ten hold approximately 7.1% of the sample, which has 350,000 to 500,000 distinct CDR3 sequences, approximately 37% seen once. Material: blood. These receptors all stem from a girl between 2 and 10 years old with multiple sclerosis.

The table lists this clonotype with a few counts. CDR3 DNA: TGTGCCAGCAGCTCGATAACAGGGAAGGGCTACACCTTC. This encodes CASSSITGKGYTF. The chain uses TRBV7-9 and TRBJ1-2, with D perhaps TRBD1 (6 bases). The V gene's germline CDR1 is SEHNR and CDR2 FQNEAQ (reference sequence). Trimming stripped 4 bases from V and 8 bases from J, with 14 bases between. This CDR3 comprises 13 residues.

This clonotype has more than one count but fewer than ten. This sequence joins TRBV10-3 and TRBJ1-2; D remains ambiguous. Germline loops: CDR1 ENHRY, CDR2 SYGVKD. This CDR3 is built from 13 residues. V was clipped by 1 base and J by 8 bases, with 11 bases between them. CDR3: CAISEFKLRGYTF. The CDR3 DNA reads as TGTGCCATCAGTGAGTTTAAGCTTCGGGGCTACACCTTC.

This clonotype was observed a few times. V is TRBV24-1 and J is TRBJ2-1; 9 bases align to TRBD1. CDR3 length equals 12 residues. CDR1 is KGHDR, CDR2 SFDVKD, per germline. The V and J ends lost 7 bases and 7 bases, in that order; junction bases with no gene match: 1. As DNA, the CDR3 is TGTGCCACCAGGGACAGGGGAAATGAGCAGTTCTTC. This encodes CATRDRGNEQFF.

This clonotype was detected many times. V is TRBV10-3 and J is TRBJ1-2, with 8 bases matching TRBD1. Unmatched junction bases numbered 4, after V lost 6 bases and J lost 4 bases. This CDR3 spans 13 amino acids. Germline CDR1 and CDR2: ENHRY and SYGVKD. CDR3 loop: CAIRPTGGYGYTF. The CDR3 DNA reads TGTGCCATCAGACCTACAGGGGGCTATGGCTACACCTTC.

The chain carries TRBV19 and TRBJ1-2; TRBD1 might be the D (6 bases). Germline V gives CDR1 LNHDA, CDR2 SQIVND (reference sequence). V shed 2 bases and J shed 7 bases, with 20 bases lying between them. The CDR3 is 16 amino acids. As DNA, the CDR3 is TGTGCCAGTAGTATAATACGGGACAAGCCGGGGAGTGGCTACACCTTC. Protein product: CASSIIRDKPGSGYTF.

The rearrangement uses TRBV10-3 and TRBJ2-5; D gene ambiguous. Germline CDR1 ENHRY, CDR2 SYGVKD. The length of the CDR3 is 13 residues. Trimming shortened V by 4 bases and J by 5 bases, and 11 bases separated the two germline ends. The CDR3 reads CAISATPWETQYF. CDR3 DNA sequence: TGTGCCATCAGTGCAACCCCCTGGGAGACCCAGTACTTC.

This clonotype was counted once. This chain joins TRBV7-2 and TRBJ1-1; D uncertain. CDR3 size: 16 residues. V was clipped by 1 base and J by 3 bases, with 15 bases between them. Germline V gene sequence: CDR1 SGHTA, CDR2 FQGNSA. The CDR3, as DNA: TGTGCCAGCAGCTTAGGACCAAGAAGGAGGGACACTGAAGCTTTCTTT. Translating gives CASSLGPRRRDTEAFF.

This sequence joins TRBV7-2 and TRBJ1-2; TRBD1 might be the D (6 bases). Trimming stripped 5 bases from V and 7 bases from J, with 14 bases between. Germline lookup yields CDR1 SGHTA and CDR2 FQGNSA. The CDR3 has 13 residues. CDR3 in DNA: TGTGCCAGCAGCCGGTCAGGGGAGATTGGCTACACCTTC. It encodes CASSRSGEIGYTF.

This chain connects TRBV25-1 to TRBJ2-7; D might be TRBD1 (6 bases). The V end lost 11 bases, the J end lost 2 bases, and 13 bases lay between the germline ends. CDR1 and CDR2 (germline): MGHDK, SYGVNS. There are 12 residues in the CDR3. CDR3 in amino acids: CASGEDPYEQYF. The DNA of the CDR3 is TGTGCCTCAGGGGAAGACCCCTACGAGCAGTACTTC.

This clonotype has only a few counts. The chain links TRBV19 to TRBJ2-5; the match to TRBD2 covers 7 bases. This CDR3 comprises 16 residues. The J segment lost 1 base and the V segment lost 3 bases, leaving 8 bases of the junction unmatched. From germline, CDR1 is LNHDA and CDR2 SQIVND (reference sequence). CDR3 coding DNA: TGTGCCAGTAGTATTTTGAGCAGCGGGATCCAAGAGACCCAGTACTTC. Amino acid sequence: CASSILSSGIQETQYF.

The chain has TRBV5-5 and TRBJ1-1; TRBD1 agrees at 12 bases. The CDR3 has 18 residues. The ends lost 2 bases at V and 6 bases at J; junction bases unmatched: 14. Germline V gives CDR1 SGHKS, CDR2 YYEKEE (reference sequence). The CDR3 DNA reads TGTGCCAGCAGCTTTCGTCGGGACAGGGGGCCCCCGAAGGCTGAAGCTTTCTTT. It is translated as CASSFRRDRGPPKAEAFF. Together with reference TRBV5-5 and TRBJ1-1, the CDR3 gives the full variable domain: DAGVTQSPTHLIKTRGQQVTLRCSPISGHKSVSWYQQVLGQGPQFIFQYYEKEERGRGNFPDRFSARQFPNYSSELNVNALLLGDSALYLCASSFRRDRGPPKAEAFFGQGTRLTVV.

This CDR3 is CASSPSPTHANYGYTF. The CDR3 DNA reads TGTGCCAGCAGCCCCTCTCCGACACATGCTAACTATGGCTACACCTTC. The V call is TRBV7-3, the J call TRBJ1-2; no firm D call. With 5 bases removed from V and 0 bases from J, the gap between germline ends came to 16 bases. CDR1 is SGHTA, CDR2 FQGTGA, per germline. CDR3 length: 16 residues.

This clonotype was observed at least ten times. The V and J genes are TRBV7-3 and TRBJ2-7; TRBD2 aligns across 8 bases. Per the germline V gene, CDR1 is SGHTA and CDR2 is FQGTGA. There are 14 residues in the CDR3. The trim removed 6 bases at V and 5 bases at J, leaving 9 bases unmatched. The CDR3 nucleotides read TGTGCCAGCAGTCTCGGTAGCGGGGTCAACGAGCAGTACTTC. This gives the protein CASSLGSGVNEQYF.